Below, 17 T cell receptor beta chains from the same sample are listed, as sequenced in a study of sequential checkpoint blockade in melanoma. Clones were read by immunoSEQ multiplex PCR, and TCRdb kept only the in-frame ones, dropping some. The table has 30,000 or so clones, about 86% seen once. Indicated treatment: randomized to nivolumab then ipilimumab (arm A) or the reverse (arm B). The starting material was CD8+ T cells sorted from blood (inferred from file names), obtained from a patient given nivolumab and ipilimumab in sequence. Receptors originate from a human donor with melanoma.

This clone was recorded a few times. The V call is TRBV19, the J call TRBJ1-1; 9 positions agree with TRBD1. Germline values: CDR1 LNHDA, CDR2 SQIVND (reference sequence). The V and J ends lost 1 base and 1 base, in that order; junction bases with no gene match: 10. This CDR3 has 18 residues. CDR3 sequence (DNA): TGTGCCAGTAGTATAGGGGACAGGGCCCCGCTAACGAACACTGAAGCTTTCTTT. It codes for CASSIGDRAPLTNTEAFF.

The CDR3, as DNA: TGTGCCAGCAGCTTAGTAACGGGAAACGTCTACGAGCAGTACTTC. Protein: CASSLVTGNVYEQYF. The chain employs TRBV7-9 and TRBJ2-7, with D possibly matching TRBD2 (5 bases). Looked up from germline, CDR1 is SEHNR and CDR2 is FQNEAQ (reference sequence). V lost 1 base to trimming and J lost 3 bases, with 13 bases between them. This CDR3 comprises 15 residues.

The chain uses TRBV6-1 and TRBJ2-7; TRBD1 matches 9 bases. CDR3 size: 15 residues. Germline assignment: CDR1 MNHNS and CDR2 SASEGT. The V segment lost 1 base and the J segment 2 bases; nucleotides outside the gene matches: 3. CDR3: CASSEEGTGPYEQYF. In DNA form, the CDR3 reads TGTGCCAGCAGTGAAGAAGGGACAGGGCCCTACGAGCAGTACTTC.

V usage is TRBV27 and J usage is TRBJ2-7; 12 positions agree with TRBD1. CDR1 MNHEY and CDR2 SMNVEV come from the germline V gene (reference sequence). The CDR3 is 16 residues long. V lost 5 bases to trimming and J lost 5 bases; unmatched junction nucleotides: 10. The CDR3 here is CASSPGQGAFRDEQYF. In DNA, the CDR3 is TGTGCCAGCAGTCCGGGACAGGGGGCGTTCCGCGACGAGCAGTACTTC.

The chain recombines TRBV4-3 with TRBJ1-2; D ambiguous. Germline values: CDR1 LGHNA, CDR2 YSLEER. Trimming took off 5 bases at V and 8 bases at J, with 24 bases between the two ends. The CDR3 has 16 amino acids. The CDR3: CASSSQEAKHRGGYTF. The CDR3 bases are TGCGCCAGCAGCTCACAAGAGGCAAAGCACCGGGGAGGCTACACCTTC.

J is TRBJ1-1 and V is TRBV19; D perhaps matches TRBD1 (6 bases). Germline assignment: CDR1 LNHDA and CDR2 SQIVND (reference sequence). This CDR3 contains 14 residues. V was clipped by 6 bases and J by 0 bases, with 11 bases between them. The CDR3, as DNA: TGTGCCAGTAGGGGGGCTACTATGAACACTGAAGCTTTCTTT. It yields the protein CASRGATMNTEAFF.

CDR3 sequence (DNA): TGCGCCAGCAGCCCCAGGACAGGGTCGGACTACGAGCAGTACTTC. Residues: CASSPRTGSDYEQYF. The chain carries TRBV5-1 and TRBJ2-7; 8 nucleotides agree with TRBD1. The CDR3 extends over 15 amino acids. V was clipped by 4 bases and J by 3 bases; unmatched bases: 9. Germline V gene lookup returns CDR1 SGHRS and CDR2 YFSETQ.

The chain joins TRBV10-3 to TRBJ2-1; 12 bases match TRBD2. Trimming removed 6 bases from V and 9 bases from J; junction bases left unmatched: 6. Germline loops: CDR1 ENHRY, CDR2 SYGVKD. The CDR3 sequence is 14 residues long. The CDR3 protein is CAIRAGLAGTEQFF. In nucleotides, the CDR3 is TGTGCCATCAGGGCGGGACTAGCGGGTACTGAGCAGTTCTTC.

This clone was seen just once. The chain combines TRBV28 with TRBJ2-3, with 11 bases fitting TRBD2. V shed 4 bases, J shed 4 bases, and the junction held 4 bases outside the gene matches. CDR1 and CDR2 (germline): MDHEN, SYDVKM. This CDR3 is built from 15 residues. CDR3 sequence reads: CASSWPGLAADTQYF. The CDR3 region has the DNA TGTGCCAGCAGTTGGCCGGGACTAGCGGCAGATACGCAGTATTTT.

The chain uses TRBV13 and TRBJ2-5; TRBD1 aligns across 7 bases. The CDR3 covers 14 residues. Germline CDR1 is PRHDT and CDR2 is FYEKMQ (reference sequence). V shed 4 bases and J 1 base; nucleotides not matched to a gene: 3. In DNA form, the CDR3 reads TGTGCCAGCAGCTCCCGGGACAGCCAAGAGACCCAGTACTTC. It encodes CASSSRDSQETQYF.

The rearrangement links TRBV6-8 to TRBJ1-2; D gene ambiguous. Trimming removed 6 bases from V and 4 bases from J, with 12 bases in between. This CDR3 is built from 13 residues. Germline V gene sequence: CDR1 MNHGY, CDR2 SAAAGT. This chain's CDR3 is CASSSRRGYGYTF. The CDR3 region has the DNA TGTGCCAGCAGCTCCCGACGGGGCTATGGCTACACCTTC.

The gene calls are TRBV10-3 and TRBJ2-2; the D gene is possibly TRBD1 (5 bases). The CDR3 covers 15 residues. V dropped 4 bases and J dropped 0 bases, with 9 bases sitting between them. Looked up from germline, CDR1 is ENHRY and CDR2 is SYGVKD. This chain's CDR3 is CAISGQLTNTGELFF. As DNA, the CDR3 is TGTGCCATCAGTGGACAGTTGACGAACACCGGGGAGCTGTTTTTT.

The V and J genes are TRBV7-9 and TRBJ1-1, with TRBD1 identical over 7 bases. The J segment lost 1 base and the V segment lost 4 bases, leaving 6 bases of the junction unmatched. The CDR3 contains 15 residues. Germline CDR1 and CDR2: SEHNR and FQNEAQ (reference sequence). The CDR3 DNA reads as TGTGCCAGCAGCTCACGACAGGGCCAGAACACTGAAGCTTTCTTT. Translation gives CASSSRQGQNTEAFF.

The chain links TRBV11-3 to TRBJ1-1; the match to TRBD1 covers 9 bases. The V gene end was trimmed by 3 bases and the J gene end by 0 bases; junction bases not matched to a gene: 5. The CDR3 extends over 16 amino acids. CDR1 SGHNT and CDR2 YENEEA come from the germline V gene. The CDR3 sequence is CASSLGTGTMNTEAFF. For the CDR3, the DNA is TGTGCCAGCAGCTTGGGGACAGGGACCATGAACACTGAAGCTTTCTTT.

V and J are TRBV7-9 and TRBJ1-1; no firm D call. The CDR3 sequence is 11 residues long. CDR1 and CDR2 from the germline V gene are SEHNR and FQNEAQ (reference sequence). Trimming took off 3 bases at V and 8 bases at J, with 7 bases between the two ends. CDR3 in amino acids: CASSFVEEAFF. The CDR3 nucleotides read TGTGCCAGCAGCTTTGTGGAGGAAGCTTTCTTT.

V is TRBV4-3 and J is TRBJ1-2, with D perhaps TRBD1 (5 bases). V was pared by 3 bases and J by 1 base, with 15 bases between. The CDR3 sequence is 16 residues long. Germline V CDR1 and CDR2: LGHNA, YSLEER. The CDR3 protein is CASSQRGREGNYGYTF. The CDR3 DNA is TGCGCCAGCAGCCAGCGCGGCAGGGAAGGTAACTATGGCTACACCTTC.

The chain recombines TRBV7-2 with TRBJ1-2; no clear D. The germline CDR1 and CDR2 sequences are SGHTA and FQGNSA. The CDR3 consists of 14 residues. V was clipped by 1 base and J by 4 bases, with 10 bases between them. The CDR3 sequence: CASSLGPVSYGYTF. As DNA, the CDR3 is TGTGCCAGCAGCTTAGGTCCAGTCTCCTATGGCTACACCTTC.